This T cell receptor beta chain was captured in a study of shared clonotypes between healthy human individuals. Germline V gene lookup returns CDR1 LGHNA and CDR2 YNFKEQ. Trimming cost V 5 bases and J 5 bases, with 8 bases left between them. The CDR3 covers 12 residues. Remarks on this clone: Its specificity is not known.

In the sorted-subset replicate PCRs, around 220 ng DNA, around 30,000 T cell genomes, was used. TCRdb's copy holds only in-frame clones and misses some; the assay was immunoSEQ multiplex PCR. The sample consists of roughly 1.4 million clones, approximately 98.5% of them appearing once. Study-level findings and limits: Among donors, clonotype sharing was expected to be affected by sequencing depth. The sharing of 4.5% to 5.5% of naive CD4 clonotypes was seen across a few donors.

This clonotype originated in a young man in good health. Sequenced: naive CD4+ T cells sorted from blood. Sample subset: CD45RA+ positively selected. This chain links TRBV4-2 with TRBJ2-3, with a weak D call TRBD2 (6 bases). This CDR3 is CASSVGGDTQYF. CDR3 DNA: TGTGCCAGCAGCGTGGGGGGAGATACGCAGTATTTT.